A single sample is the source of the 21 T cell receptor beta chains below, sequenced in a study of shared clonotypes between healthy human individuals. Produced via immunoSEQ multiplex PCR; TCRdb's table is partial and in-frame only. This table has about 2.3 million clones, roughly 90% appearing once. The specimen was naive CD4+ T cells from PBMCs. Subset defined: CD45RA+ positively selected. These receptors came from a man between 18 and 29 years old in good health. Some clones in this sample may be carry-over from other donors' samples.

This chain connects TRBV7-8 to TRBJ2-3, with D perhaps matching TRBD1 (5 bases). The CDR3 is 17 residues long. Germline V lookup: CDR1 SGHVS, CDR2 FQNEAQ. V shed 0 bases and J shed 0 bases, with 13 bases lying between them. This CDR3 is CASSLAGNRQSTDTQYF. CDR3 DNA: TGTGCCAGCAGCTTAGCTGGTAACAGGCAGAGCACAGATACGCAGTATTTT.

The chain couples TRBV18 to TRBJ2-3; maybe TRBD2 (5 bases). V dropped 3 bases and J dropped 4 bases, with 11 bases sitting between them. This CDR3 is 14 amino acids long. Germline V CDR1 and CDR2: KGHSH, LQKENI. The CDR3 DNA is TGTGCCAGCTCACCCCTTGAGGGCCCAGATACGCAGTATTTT. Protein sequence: CASSPLEGPDTQYF.

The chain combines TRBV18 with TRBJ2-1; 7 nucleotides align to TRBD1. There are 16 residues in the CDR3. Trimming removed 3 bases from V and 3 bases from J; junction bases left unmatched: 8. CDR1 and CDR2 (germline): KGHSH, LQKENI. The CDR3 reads CASSPRTGRHYNEQFF. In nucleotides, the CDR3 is TGTGCCAGCTCACCCCGGACAGGAAGACACTACAATGAGCAGTTCTTC.

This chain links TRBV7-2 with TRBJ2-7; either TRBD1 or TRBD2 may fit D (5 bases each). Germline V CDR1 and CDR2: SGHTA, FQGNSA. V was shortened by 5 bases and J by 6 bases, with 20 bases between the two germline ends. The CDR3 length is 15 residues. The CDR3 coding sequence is TGTGCCAGCAGCGCAAAGTCTAGGACCGGGGCCGAGCAGTACTTC. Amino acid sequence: CASSAKSRTGAEQYF.

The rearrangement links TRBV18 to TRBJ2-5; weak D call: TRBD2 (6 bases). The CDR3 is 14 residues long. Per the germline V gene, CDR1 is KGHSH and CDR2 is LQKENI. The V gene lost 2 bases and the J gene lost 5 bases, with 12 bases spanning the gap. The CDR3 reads CASSPSGSLETQYF. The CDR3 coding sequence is TGTGCCAGCTCACCATCCGGGAGTCTCGAGACCCAGTACTTC.

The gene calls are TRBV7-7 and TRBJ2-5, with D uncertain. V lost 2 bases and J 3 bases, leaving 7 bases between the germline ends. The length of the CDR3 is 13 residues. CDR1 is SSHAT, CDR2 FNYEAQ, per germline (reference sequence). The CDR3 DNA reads TGTGCCAGCAGCTTATTGCAAGAAGAGACCCAGTACTTC. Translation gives CASSLLQEETQYF.

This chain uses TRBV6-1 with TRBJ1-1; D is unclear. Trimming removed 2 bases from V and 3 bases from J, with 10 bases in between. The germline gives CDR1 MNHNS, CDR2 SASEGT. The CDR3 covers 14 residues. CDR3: CASSESRTYTEAFF. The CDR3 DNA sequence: TGTGCCAGCAGTGAATCCCGAACCTACACTGAAGCTTTCTTT.

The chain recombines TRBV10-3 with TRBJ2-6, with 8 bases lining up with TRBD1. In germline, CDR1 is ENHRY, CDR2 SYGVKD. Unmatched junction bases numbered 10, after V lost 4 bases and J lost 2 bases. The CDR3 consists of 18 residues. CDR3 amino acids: CAISAWTGKGAGANVLTF. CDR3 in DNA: TGTGCCATCAGTGCATGGACAGGGAAGGGGGCTGGGGCCAACGTCCTGACTTTC.

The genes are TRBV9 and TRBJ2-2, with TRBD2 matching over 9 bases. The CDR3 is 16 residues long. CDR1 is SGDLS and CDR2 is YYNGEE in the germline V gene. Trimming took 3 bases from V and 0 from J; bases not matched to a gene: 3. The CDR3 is CASSEAGGANTGELFF. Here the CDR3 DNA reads TGTGCCAGCAGCGAAGCGGGAGGAGCGAACACCGGGGAGCTGTTTTTT.

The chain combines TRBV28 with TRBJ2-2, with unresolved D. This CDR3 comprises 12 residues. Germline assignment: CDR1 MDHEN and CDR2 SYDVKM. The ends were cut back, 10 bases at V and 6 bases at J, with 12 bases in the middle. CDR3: CATTTVPGELFF. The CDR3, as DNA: TGTGCCACCACTACTGTGCCCGGGGAGCTGTTTTTT.

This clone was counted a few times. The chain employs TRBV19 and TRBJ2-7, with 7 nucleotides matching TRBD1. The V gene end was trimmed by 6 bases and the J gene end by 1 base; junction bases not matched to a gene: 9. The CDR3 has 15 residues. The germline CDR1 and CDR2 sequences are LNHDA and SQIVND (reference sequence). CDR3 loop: CASSSGQVISYEQYF. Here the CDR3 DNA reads TGTGCCAGTAGCTCCGGACAGGTTATATCCTACGAGCAGTACTTC.

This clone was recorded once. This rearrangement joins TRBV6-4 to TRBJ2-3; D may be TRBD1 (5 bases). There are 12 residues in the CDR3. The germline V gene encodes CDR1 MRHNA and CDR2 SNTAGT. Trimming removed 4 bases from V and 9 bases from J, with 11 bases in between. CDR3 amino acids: CASSAPRGTQYF. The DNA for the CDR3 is TGTGCCAGCAGTGCCCCAAGGGGCACGCAGTATTTT.

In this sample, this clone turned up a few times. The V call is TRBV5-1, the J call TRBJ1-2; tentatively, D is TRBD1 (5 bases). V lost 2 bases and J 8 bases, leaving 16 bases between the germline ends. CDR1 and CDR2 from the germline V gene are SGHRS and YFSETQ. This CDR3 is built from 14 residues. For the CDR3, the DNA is TGCGCCAGCAGCTTCGACGGTGGCAGGGTGGGCTACACCTTC. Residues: CASSFDGGRVGYTF. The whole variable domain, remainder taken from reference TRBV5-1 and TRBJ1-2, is KAGVTQTPRYLIKTRGQQVTLSCSPISGHRSVSWYQQTPGQGLQFLFEYFSETQRNKGNFPGRFSGRQFSNSRSEMNVSTLELGDSALYLCASSFDGGRVGYTFGSGTRLTVV.

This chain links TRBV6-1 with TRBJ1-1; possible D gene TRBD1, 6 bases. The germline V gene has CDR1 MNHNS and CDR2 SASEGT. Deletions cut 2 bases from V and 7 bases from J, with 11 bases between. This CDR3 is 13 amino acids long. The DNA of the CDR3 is TGTGCCAGCAGTGAAATCGGGACAAGTGAAGCTTTCTTT. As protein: CASSEIGTSEAFF.

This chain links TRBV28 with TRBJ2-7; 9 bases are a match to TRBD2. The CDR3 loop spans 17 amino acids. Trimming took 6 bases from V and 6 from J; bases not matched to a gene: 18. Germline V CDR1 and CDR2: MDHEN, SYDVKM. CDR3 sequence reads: CASSPSAAGGPFGEQYF. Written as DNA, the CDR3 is TGTGCCAGCAGCCCCTCTGCGGCGGGAGGGCCCTTCGGCGAGCAGTACTTC.

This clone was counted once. The chain's CDR3 is CASTPDLGAYEQYF. CDR3 sequence (DNA): TGCGCCAGCACCCCGGACCTGGGGGCCTACGAGCAGTACTTC. The chain has TRBV5-1 and TRBJ2-7; TRBD1 or TRBD2 may be the D gene (5 bases each). The CDR3 is 14 amino acids. The germline V gene has CDR1 SGHRS and CDR2 YFSETQ. V lost 6 bases and J lost 2, with 15 bases in between.

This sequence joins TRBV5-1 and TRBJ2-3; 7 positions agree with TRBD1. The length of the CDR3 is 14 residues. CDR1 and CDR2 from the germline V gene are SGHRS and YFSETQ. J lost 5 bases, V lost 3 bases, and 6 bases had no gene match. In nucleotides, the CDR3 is TGCGCCAGCAGCTCCGGGGCAGGGGGAGATACGCAGTATTTT. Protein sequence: CASSSGAGGDTQYF.

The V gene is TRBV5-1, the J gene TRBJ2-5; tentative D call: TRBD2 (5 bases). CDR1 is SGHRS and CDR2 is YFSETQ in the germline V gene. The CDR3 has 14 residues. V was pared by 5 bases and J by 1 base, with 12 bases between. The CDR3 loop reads CASSNGVLQETQYF. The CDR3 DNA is TGCGCCAGCAGTAACGGGGTACTCCAAGAGACCCAGTACTTC.

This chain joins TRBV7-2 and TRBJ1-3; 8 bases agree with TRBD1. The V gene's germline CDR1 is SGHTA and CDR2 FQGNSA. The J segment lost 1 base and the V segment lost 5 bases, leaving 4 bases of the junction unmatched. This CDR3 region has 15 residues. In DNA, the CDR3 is TGTGCCAGCAGCCCAAACAGGGGGTCTGGAAACACCATATATTTT. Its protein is CASSPNRGSGNTIYF.

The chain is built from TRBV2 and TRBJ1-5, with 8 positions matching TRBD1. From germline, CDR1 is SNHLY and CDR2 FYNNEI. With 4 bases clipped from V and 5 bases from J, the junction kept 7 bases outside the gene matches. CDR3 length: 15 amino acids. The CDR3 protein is CASSGPGGGDQPQHF. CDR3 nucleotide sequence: TGTGCCAGCAGTGGTCCAGGGGGCGGCGATCAGCCCCAGCATTTT.

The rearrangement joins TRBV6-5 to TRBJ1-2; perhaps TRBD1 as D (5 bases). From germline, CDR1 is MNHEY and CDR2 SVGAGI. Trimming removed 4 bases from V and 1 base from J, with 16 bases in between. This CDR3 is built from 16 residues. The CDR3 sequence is CASSSRPRGGNYGYTF. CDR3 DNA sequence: TGTGCCAGCAGTTCAAGGCCCCGGGGGGGTAACTATGGCTACACCTTC.